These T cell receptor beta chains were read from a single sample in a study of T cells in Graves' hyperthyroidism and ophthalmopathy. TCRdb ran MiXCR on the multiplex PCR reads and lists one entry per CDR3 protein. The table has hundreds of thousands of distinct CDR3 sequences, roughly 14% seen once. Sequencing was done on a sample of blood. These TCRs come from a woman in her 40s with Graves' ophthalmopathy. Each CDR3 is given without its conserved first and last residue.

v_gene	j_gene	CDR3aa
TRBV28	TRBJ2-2	ASIPLDSGANTGELF
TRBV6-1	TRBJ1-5	ASSERTNQPQH
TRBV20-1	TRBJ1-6	SASSAIEATNSPLH
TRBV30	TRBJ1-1	AWSPVRTGSPQAF
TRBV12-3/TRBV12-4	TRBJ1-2	ASSYTDRVRGYT
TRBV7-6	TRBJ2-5	ASSFTSGTGGETQY
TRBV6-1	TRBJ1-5	ASKPPGYISNQPQH
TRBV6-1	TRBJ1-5	ATWDRRNQPQH
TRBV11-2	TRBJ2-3	ASSLDNIYTDTQY
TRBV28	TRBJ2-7	ASGGGGRAYEQY
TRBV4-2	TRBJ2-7	ASSQVGVTGGGATYEQY
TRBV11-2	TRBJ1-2	ASSQGGQGNNYGYT
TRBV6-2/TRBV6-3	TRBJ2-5	ASSVRPQETQY
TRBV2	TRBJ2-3	ASSERVTSAADTQY
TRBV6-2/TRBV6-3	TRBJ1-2	ASRNLYGYT
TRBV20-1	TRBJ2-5	SARRLAGSIETQY